The rows below give T cell receptor beta chains drawn from one sample of a study of blood T cell repertoires in COVID-19. Using immunoSEQ multiplex PCR, the repertoire was profiled, and TCRdb retains in-frame clones only, with some absent. The sample holds over 130,000 clones, over 80% seen once. Input material: peripheral blood. These receptors originate from an elderly woman with acute or convalescent COVID-19. The CDR3 runs from the conserved cysteine through the conserved F or W. D genes are given only for firm matches. Not all rows give a size; the values are once, few, many and, for expanded clones, a class.

D | J | V | size | CDR3 | DNA
- | TRBJ2-1 | TRBV7-3 | - | CASSPLGSNEQFF | TGTGCCAGCAGCCCCCTAGGTTCCAATGAGCAGTTCTTC
- | TRBJ1-4 | TRBV2 | - | CASRTYEKLFF | TGTGCCAGCAGGACTTATGAAAAACTGTTTTTT
- | TRBJ1-1 | TRBV2 | few | CASIWTPLNTEAFF | TGTGCCAGCATTTGGACACCACTGAACACTGAAGCTTTCTTT
TRBD1 | TRBJ1-5 | TRBV7-2 | - | CASSYTGATHQPQHF | TGTGCCAGCAGCTATACAGGGGCGACACATCAGCCCCAGCATTTT
TRBD2 | TRBJ2-3 | TRBV3-1/TRBV3-2 | - | CASKVAGGLRDTQYF | TGTGCCAGCAAGGTAGCGGGGGGCCTCAGGGATACGCAGTATTTT
TRBD1 | TRBJ1-1 | TRBV5-1 | - | CASRGQPENTEAFF | TGCGCCAGCCGGGGACAGCCAGAGAACACTGAAGCTTTCTTT
- | TRBJ1-2 | TRBV19 | - | CASREYRDELYGYTF | TGTGCCAGTAGAGAATACAGGGATGAATTATATGGCTACACCTTC
- | TRBJ1-1 | TRBV9 | - | CASSGGREGTEAFF | TGTGCCAGCAGCGGGGGACGGGAGGGCACTGAAGCTTTCTTT
TRBD2 | TRBJ2-3 | TRBV5-1 | - | CASSLAGSGGTDTQYF | TGCGCCAGCAGCTTGGCCGGCAGCGGGGGGACAGATACGCAGTATTTT
- | TRBJ1-4 | TRBV5-1 | - | CASSLDPATNEKLFF | TGCGCCAGCAGCTTGGATCCTGCAACTAATGAAAAACTGTTTTTT
- | TRBJ2-1 | TRBV7-9 | - | CASSLGSGGGADNEQFF | TGTGCCAGCAGCTTGGGATCTGGAGGGGGGGCGGATAATGAGCAGTTCTTC
TRBD1 | TRBJ1-6 | TRBV7-2 | - | CASSLGARGLANSPLHF | TGTGCCAGCAGCTTAGGGGCCAGGGGGCTGGCAAATTCACCCCTCCACTTT
TRBD2 | TRBJ2-2 | TRBV5-1 | - | CASSFLAGETGELFF | TGCGCCAGCAGCTTCTTAGCGGGGGAGACCGGGGAGCTGTTTTTT
TRBD2 | TRBJ2-5 | TRBV7-2 | - | CASSLFRGGQETQYF | TGTGCCAGCAGCTTATTTCGGGGGGGGCAAGAGACCCAGTACTTC
- | TRBJ2-1 | TRBV7-9 | few | CASSFRLSASENNEQFF | TGTGCCAGCAGCTTTAGGCTTTCGGCTAGTGAAAACAATGAGCAGTTCTTC
TRBD2 | TRBJ2-1 | TRBV7-2 | - | CASSLGLRGVEQFF | TGTGCCAGCAGCTTAGGTTTGCGGGGGGTTGAGCAGTTCTTC
- | TRBJ1-1 | TRBV9 | - | CASSVGEGVGTEAFF | TGTGCCAGCAGCGTAGGAGAGGGGGTTGGCACTGAAGCTTTCTTT
TRBD1 | TRBJ1-1 | TRBV7-2 | - | CASSLAQGAYTEAFF | TGTGCCAGCAGCTTAGCGCAGGGGGCATACACTGAAGCTTTCTTT
TRBD2 | TRBJ2-3 | TRBV2 | - | CASRTSGGTDTQYF | TGTGCCAGCAGAACTAGCGGGGGCACAGATACGCAGTATTTT
- | TRBJ2-6 | TRBV6-5 | - | CASRQGPGANVLTF | TGTGCCAGCAGACAGGGTCCCGGGGCCAACGTCCTGACTTTC
- | TRBJ1-1 | TRBV6-4 | - | CASNIYRRGEGTEAFF | TGTGCCAGCAATATATATAGGAGGGGGGAGGGCACTGAAGCTTTCTTT
TRBD2 | TRBJ2-1 | TRBV9 | - | CASSVDGTSGGVRNEQFF | TGTGCCAGCAGCGTAGATGGGACTAGCGGGGGGGTCCGAAATGAGCAGTTCTTC
- | TRBJ2-3 | TRBV15 | once | CATSRGGDASTDTQYF | TGTGCCACCAGCAGAGGGGGGGACGCTAGCACAGATACGCAGTATTTT
- | TRBJ1-6 | TRBV7-2 | once | CASSLAWSYNSPLHF | TGTGCCAGCAGCTTAGCGTGGAGCTATAATTCACCCCTCCACTTT
- | TRBJ1-4 | TRBV5-1 | - | CASSSRSTNEKLFF | TGCGCCAGCAGCTCTAGGAGCACTAATGAAAAACTGTTTTTT
- | TRBJ1-2 | TRBV28 | - | CASSSPSGRNYGYTF | TGTGCCAGCAGTTCCCCATCCGGCAGGAACTATGGCTACACCTTC
- | TRBJ1-2 | TRBV27 | - | CASSLARGYGYTF | TGTGCCAGCAGTTTGGCCAGGGGCTATGGCTACACCTTC
TRBD2 | TRBJ2-5 | TRBV5-1 | - | CASSRRTSGGAGETQYF | TGCGCCAGCAGCCGCAGGACTAGCGGGGGGGCAGGAGAGACCCAGTACTTC
- | TRBJ2-5 | TRBV3-1/TRBV3-2 | - | CASSQEPVQETQYF | TGTGCCAGCAGCCAAGAACCGGTACAAGAGACCCAGTACTTC
- | TRBJ2-1 | TRBV19 | - | CASSLGASTYNEQFF | TGTGCCAGTTCTCTGGGCGCCTCGACCTACAATGAGCAGTTCTTC
TRBD1 | TRBJ2-7 | TRBV7-2 | - | CASSSYGQGGEQYF | TGTGCCAGCAGCTCCTACGGACAGGGCGGCGAGCAGTACTTC
TRBD1 | TRBJ1-4 | TRBV19 | - | CASSSGTGGEKLFF | TGTGCCAGTAGTTCCGGGACAGGGGGTGAAAAACTGTTTTTT
TRBD1 | TRBJ1-2 | TRBV30 | - | CAWEGTANLYGYTF | TGTGCCTGGGAGGGGACAGCGAACCTCTATGGCTACACCTTC
- | TRBJ2-5 | TRBV5-1 | - | CASSSAGAKETQYF | TGCGCCAGCAGCTCGGCGGGGGCTAAAGAGACCCAGTACTTC
- | TRBJ1-3 | TRBV15 | - | CATSRDSGSSDQGRNTIYF | TGTGCCACCAGCAGAGACTCGGGTTCGTCCGACCAGGGGAGAAACACCATATATTTT
- | TRBJ1-1 | TRBV7-9 | - | CASSLTGLRATEAFF | TGTGCCAGCAGCTTAACCGGGCTGAGGGCCACTGAAGCTTTCTTT
- | TRBJ1-1 | TRBV11-3 | - | CASSFSGGATEAFF | TGTGCCAGCAGCTTCTCCGGGGGGGCCACTGAAGCTTTCTTT
TRBD1 | TRBJ1-1 | TRBV5-6 | - | CASSPTGETEAFF | TGTGCCAGCAGCCCGACAGGGGAAACTGAAGCTTTCTTT
- | TRBJ2-6 | TRBV5-1 | once | CASSSDNSGANVLTF | TGCGCCAGCAGCTCGGACAACTCTGGGGCCAACGTCCTGACTTTC
- | TRBJ1-6 | TRBV11-2 | - | CASSFDGLSSPLHF | TGTGCCAGCAGTTTTGACGGACTATCTTCACCCCTCCACTTT
- | TRBJ2-5 | TRBV15 | - | CATSRDAASWETQYF | TGTGCCACCAGCAGAGATGCTGCTAGTTGGGAGACCCAGTACTTC
- | TRBJ1-2 | TRBV6-5 | - | CASRRDGNYGYTF | TGTGCCAGCAGGCGGGACGGTAACTATGGCTACACCTTC
- | TRBJ1-2 | TRBV12-3/TRBV12-4 | - | CASTQGKYGYTF | TGTGCCAGCACCCAGGGGAAATATGGCTACACCTTC
- | TRBJ1-1 | TRBV12-3/TRBV12-4 | - | CASTQGLGEAFF | TGTGCCAGCACCCAGGGTCTAGGTGAAGCTTTCTTT
- | TRBJ1-1 | TRBV18 | - | CASSPRGVSIGFAGEAFF | TGTGCCAGCTCACCCCGGGGGGTGTCCATCGGCTTTGCGGGTGAAGCTTTCTTT
TRBD1 | TRBJ2-5 | TRBV7-8 | - | CASSLAPWDRGSETQYF | TGTGCCAGCAGCTTAGCTCCTTGGGACAGGGGATCAGAGACCCAGTACTTC
TRBD2 | TRBJ2-3 | TRBV7-9 | - | CASSSGTSGGNTQYF | TGTGCCAGCAGCTCCGGGACTAGCGGGGGGAATACGCAGTATTTT
- | TRBJ2-1 | TRBV7-3 | - | CASSLSGGGLYNEQFF | TGTGCCAGCAGCTTAAGTGGCGGGGGCCTCTACAATGAGCAGTTCTTC
- | TRBJ2-1 | TRBV2 | - | CASSEGQGGVYEQFF | TGTGCCAGCAGTGAAGGCCAGGGTGGGGTTTATGAGCAGTTCTTC